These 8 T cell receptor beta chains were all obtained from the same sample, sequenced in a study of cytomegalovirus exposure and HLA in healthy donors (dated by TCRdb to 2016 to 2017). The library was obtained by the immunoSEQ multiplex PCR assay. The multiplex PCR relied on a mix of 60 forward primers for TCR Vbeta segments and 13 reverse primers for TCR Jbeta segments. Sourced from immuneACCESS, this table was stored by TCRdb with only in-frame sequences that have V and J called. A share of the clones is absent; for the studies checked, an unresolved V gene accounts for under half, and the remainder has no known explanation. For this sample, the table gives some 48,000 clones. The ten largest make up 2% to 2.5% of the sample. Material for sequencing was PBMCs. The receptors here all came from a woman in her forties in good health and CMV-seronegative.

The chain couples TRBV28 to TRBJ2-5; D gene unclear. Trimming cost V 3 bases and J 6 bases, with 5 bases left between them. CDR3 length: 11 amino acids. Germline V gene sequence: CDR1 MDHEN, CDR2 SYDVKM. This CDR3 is CASSFEQTQYF. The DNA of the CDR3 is TGTGCCAGCAGTTTTGAGCAGACCCAGTACTTC.

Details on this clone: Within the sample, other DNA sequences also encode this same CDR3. In DNA form, the CDR3 reads TGTGCCAGCAGCCAAGGGGGCAGCGGCTACACCTTC. Protein product: CASSQGGSGYTF. V usage is TRBV14 and J usage is TRBJ1-2; D is perhaps TRBD1 (5 bases). Germline lookup yields CDR1 SGHDN and CDR2 FVKESK. V gave up 1 base and J gave up 8 bases, with 8 bases separating them. The CDR3 runs 12 residues.

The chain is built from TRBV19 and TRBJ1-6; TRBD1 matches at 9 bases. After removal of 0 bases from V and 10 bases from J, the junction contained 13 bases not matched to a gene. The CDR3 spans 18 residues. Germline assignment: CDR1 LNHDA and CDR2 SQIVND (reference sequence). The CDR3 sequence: CASSIESHFGTGYSPLHF. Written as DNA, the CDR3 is TGTGCCAGTAGTATAGAGAGCCACTTCGGGACAGGGTACTCACCCCTCCACTTT.

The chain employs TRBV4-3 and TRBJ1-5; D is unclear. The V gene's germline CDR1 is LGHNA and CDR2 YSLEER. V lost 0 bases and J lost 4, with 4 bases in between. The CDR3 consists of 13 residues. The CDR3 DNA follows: TGCGCCAGCAGCCAAGACTTAAATCAGCCCCAGCATTTT. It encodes CASSQDLNQPQHF.

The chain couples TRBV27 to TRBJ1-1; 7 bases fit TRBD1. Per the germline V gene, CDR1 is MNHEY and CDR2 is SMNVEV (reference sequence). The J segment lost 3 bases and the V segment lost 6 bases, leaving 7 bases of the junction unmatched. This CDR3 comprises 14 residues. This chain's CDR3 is CASRSGQLDTEAFF. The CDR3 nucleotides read TGTGCCAGCAGGTCGGGACAGTTGGACACTGAAGCTTTCTTT.

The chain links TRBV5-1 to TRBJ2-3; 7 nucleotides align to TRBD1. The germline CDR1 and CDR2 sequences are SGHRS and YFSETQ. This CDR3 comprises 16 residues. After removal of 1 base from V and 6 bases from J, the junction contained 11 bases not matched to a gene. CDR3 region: CASSLSRGYDSDTQYF. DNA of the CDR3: TGCGCCAGCAGCTTGTCCAGGGGGTACGACTCGGATACGCAGTATTTT.

The chain's CDR3 is CASSIAGGVQPQHF. As DNA, the CDR3 is TGTGCCAGTAGTATTGCAGGGGGAGTTCAGCCCCAGCATTTT. The chain employs TRBV19 and TRBJ1-5, with TRBD1 matching over 7 bases. CDR3 size: 14 residues. V lost 3 bases and J lost 6; bases outside the gene matches: 5. Germline V lookup: CDR1 LNHDA, CDR2 SQIVND (reference sequence).

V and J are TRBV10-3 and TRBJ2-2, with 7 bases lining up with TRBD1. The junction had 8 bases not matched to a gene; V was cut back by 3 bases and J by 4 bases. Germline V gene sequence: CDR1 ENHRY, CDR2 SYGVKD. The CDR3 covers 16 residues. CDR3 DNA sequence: TGTGCCATCAGTGAAAGACAGGGTGGGGGCACCGGGGAGCTGTTTTTT. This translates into CAISERQGGGTGELFF.